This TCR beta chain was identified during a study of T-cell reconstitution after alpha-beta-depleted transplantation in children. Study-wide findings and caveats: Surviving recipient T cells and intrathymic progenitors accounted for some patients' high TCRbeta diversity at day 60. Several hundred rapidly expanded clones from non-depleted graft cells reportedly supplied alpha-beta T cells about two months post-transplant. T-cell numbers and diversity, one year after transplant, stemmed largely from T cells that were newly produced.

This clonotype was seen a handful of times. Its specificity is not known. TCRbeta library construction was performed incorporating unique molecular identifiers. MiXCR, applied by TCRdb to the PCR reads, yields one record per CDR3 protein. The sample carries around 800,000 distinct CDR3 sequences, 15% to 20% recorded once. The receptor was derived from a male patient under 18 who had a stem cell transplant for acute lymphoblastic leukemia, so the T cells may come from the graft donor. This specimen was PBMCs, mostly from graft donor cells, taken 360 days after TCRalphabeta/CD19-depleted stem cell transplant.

CDR3 nucleotides: TGCAGCGTTGACAGGGGGCGTCGGACTGAAGCTTTCTTT. It specifies CSVDRGRRTEAFF. The genes are TRBV29-1 and TRBJ1-1; 8 nucleotides match TRBD1. This CDR3 comprises 13 residues. J was trimmed by 5 bases and V by 3 bases; bases with no gene match: 5. CDR1 SQVTM and CDR2 ANQGSEA come from the germline V gene.